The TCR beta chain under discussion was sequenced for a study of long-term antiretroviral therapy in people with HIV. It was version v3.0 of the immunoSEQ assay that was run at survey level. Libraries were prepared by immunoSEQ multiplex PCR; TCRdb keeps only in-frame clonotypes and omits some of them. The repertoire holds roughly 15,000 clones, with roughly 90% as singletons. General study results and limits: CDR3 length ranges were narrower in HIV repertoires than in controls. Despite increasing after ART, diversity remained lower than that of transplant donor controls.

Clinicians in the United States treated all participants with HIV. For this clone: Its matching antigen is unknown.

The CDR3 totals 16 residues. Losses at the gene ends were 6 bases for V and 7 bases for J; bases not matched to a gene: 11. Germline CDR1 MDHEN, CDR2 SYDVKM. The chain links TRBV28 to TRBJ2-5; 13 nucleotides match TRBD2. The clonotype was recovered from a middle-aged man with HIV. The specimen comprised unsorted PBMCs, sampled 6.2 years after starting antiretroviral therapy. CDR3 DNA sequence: TGTGCCAGCAGGTTGACTAGCGGGAGGAATCGCGGGACCCAGTACTTC. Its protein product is CASRLTSGRNRGTQYF.